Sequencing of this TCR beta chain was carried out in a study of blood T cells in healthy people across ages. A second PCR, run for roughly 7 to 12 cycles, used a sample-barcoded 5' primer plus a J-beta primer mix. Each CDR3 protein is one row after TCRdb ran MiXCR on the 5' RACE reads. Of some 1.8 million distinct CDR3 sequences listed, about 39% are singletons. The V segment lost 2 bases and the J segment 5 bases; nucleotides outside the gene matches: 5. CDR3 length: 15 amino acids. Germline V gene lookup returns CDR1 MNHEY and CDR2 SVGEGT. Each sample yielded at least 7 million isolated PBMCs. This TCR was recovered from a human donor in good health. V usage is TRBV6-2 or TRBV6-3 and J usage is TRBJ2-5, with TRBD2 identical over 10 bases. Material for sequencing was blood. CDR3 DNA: TGTGCCAGCAGTTACGCCGGGACTAGCGTCGAGACCCAGTACTTC. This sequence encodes CASSYAGTSVETQYF.